This T cell receptor (beta chain) derives from a study of spatial heterogeneity in lung cancer. By its share, this clonotype is medium-sized. TCRdb passed the 5' RACE reads through MiXCR, listing each CDR3 protein once. The sample yields thousands of distinct CDR3 sequences, approximately 16% seen once. The time point here: sample taken at primary tumor resection. Sequencing was performed on whole RNA extracted from tumor and nontumor lung tissue, or from frozen PBMC, and the material was left unsorted. Donation came from over 60 patients with untreated early-stage non-small cell lung cancer. Germline CDR1 reads MDHEN; CDR2 reads SYDVKM. This CDR3 comprises 15 residues. The germline V and J ends were trimmed by 6 bases and 6 bases, with 17 bases remaining between them.

This TCR was recovered from a male donor with early-stage non-small cell lung cancer. This chain connects TRBV28 to TRBJ1-4, with D perhaps matching TRBD1 (6 bases). Material: normal lung tissue next to the tumor, obtained at surgery. CDR3 region: CASSKQQGVDEKLFF. CDR3 sequence (DNA): TGTGCCAGCAGCAAACAACAGGGTGTGGATGAAAAACTGTTTTTT.